This entry lists 9 T cell receptor beta chains sequenced from one sample in a study of shared clonotypes between healthy human individuals. TCRdb's copy holds only in-frame clones and misses some; the assay was immunoSEQ multiplex PCR. The profile covers nearly 750,000 clones, with roughly 72% appearing a single time and about 1.8% taken by the ten largest. Sequencing was done on a sample of memory CD4+ T cells sorted from blood. Subset indicated: CD45RA-negative fraction. These receptors came from a woman between 25 and 40 years old in good health.

The gene calls are TRBV25-1 and TRBJ1-2, with D possibly TRBD1 on 5 matching bases. The V gene's germline CDR1 is MGHDK and CDR2 SYGVNS. V lost 2 bases and J lost 6, with 13 bases in between. The length of the CDR3 is 14 residues. CDR3 sequence: CASSEGAVMNGYTF. The CDR3, as DNA: TGTGCCAGCAGTGAAGGGGCAGTTATGAATGGCTACACCTTC.

The rearrangement links TRBV19 to TRBJ2-5; maybe TRBD1 (5 bases). The DNA end lines up better with TRBJ2-7; the J call may be wrong. Germline CDR1 LNHDA, CDR2 SQIVND (reference sequence). This CDR3 region has 13 residues. CDR3 DNA: TGTGCCAGTAGTATTCAGGGTCCGTACGAGCAGTACTTC. It codes for CASSIQGPYEQYF.

The gene calls are TRBV19 and TRBJ2-2; the D call may be TRBD1 or TRBD2 (5 bases each). V dropped 6 bases and J dropped 1 base, with 18 bases sitting between them. The CDR3 extends over 17 amino acids. Germline V gene sequence: CDR1 LNHDA, CDR2 SQIVND (reference sequence). The CDR3 loop is CASSRDARIGNTGELFF. The CDR3 region has the DNA TGTGCCAGTAGCCGGGACGCGCGAATAGGGAACACCGGGGAGCTGTTTTTT.

In its sample, this clone was seen many times. The rearrangement links TRBV11-2 to TRBJ2-7; 9 bases map to TRBD2. The germline CDR1 and CDR2 sequences are SGHAT and FQNNGV. V gave up 1 base and J gave up 6 bases; unmatched junction bases: 10. The CDR3 is 16 amino acids. Here the CDR3 reads CASSLARAGGRSEQYF. The CDR3 DNA is TGTGCCAGCAGCTTAGCACGGGCGGGAGGGCGGAGCGAGCAGTACTTC. The variable domain in full, completed from reference TRBV11-2 and TRBJ2-7, reads EAGVAQSPRYKIIEKRQSVAFWCNPISGHATLYWYQQILGQGPKLLIQFQNNGVVDDSQLPKDRFSAERLKGVDSTLKIQPAKLEDSAVYLCASSLARAGGRSEQYFGPGTRLTVT.

The rearrangement links TRBV2 to TRBJ2-1, with 12 bases lining up with TRBD2. Unmatched junction bases numbered 17, after V lost 6 bases and J lost 2 bases. CDR3 length: 20 amino acids. Germline loops: CDR1 SNHLY, CDR2 FYNNEI. CDR3 in amino acids: CASRAGVVTSGRGAYNEQFF. CDR3 nucleotide sequence: TGTGCCAGCAGGGCAGGGGTTGTGACTAGCGGGAGAGGGGCCTACAATGAGCAGTTCTTC.

The chain joins TRBV25-1 to TRBJ2-6, with D perhaps matching TRBD1 (5 bases). This CDR3 region has 17 residues. The germline V gene encodes CDR1 MGHDK and CDR2 SYGVNS. The germline V and J ends were trimmed by 5 bases and 5 bases, with 19 bases remaining between them. The CDR3 DNA is TGTGCCAGCAGTACCGAGAATGGACAAAGTCGGGCCAACGTCCTGACTTTC. Residues: CASSTENGQSRANVLTF.

This chain uses TRBV19 with TRBJ1-1; maybe TRBD1 (6 bases). This CDR3 has 14 amino acids. The germline V gene encodes CDR1 LNHDA and CDR2 SQIVND (reference sequence). Trimming shortened V by 4 bases and J by 6 bases, and 15 bases separated the two germline ends. DNA for the CDR3: TGTGCCAGTAGTAATACGGGGGGCGGCCCTGAAGCTTTCTTT. It translates to CASSNTGGGPEAFF. The whole variable domain, filled in from reference TRBV19 and TRBJ1-1, reads DGGITQSPKYLFRKEGQNVTLSCEQNLNHDAMYWYRQDPGQGLRLIYYSQIVNDFQKGDIAEGYSVSREKKESFPLTVTSAQKNPTAFYLCASSNTGGGPEAFFGQGTRLTVV.

The V and J genes are TRBV7-8 and TRBJ2-5, with a tentative D call TRBD2 (6 bases). Germline CDR1 SGHVS, CDR2 FQNEAQ. Trimming pared 5 bases from V and 5 bases from J, leaving 12 bases between. This CDR3 is built from 13 residues. The CDR3 nucleotides are TGTGCCAGCAGCCCCGGGAGCGTGGAGACCCAGTACTTC. Encoded protein: CASSPGSVETQYF.

The chain is built from TRBV6-1 and TRBJ1-2; D remains unclear. The CDR3 contains 13 residues. Trimming stripped 7 bases from V and 4 bases from J, with 13 bases between. Germline CDR1 reads MNHNS; CDR2 reads SASEGT. The CDR3 coding sequence is TGTGCCAGCACAGTACGGGTTTCCTATGGCTACACCTTC. Its protein product is CASTVRVSYGYTF.